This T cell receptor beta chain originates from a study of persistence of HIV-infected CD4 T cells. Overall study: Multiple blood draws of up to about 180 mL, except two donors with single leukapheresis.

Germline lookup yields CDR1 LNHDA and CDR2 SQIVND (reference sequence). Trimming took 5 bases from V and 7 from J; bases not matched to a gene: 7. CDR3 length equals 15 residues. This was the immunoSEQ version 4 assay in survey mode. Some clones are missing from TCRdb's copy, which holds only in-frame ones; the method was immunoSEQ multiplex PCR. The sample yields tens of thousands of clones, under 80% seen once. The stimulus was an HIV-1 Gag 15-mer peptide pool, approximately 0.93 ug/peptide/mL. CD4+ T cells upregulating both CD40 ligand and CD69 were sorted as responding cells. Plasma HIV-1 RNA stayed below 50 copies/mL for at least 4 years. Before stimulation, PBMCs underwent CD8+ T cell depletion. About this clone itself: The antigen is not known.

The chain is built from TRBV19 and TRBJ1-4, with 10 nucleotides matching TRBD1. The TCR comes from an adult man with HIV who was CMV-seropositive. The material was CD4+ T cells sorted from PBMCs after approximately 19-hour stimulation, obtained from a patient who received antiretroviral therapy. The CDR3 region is CASSEPGTGVEKLFF. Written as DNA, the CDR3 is TGTGCCAGTAGTGAACCCGGGACAGGGGTTGAAAAACTGTTTTTT.